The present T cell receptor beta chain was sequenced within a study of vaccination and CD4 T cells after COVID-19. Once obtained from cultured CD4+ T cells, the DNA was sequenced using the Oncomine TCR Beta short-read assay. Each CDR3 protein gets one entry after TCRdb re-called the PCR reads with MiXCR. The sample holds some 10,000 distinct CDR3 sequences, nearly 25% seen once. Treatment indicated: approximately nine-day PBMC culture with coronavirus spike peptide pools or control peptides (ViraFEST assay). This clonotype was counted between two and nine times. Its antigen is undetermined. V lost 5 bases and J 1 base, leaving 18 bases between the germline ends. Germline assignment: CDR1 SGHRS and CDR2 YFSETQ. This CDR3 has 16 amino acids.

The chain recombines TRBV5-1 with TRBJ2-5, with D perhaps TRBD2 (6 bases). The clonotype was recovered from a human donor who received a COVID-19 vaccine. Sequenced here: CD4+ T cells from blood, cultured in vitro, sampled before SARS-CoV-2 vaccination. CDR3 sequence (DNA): TGCGCCAGCAGTCGGATGACTGGGGGACTCCAAGAGACCCAGTACTTC. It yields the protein CASSRMTGGLQETQYF.